The clone carrying this T cell receptor (beta chain) was seen a handful of times. This specimen belongs to a study of T cell repertoires in cytomegalovirus infection. TCRdb redid the calling of the reads with MiXCR, one entry per CDR3 protein. Among about 190,000 distinct CDR3 sequences, roughly 27% were seen once, and the ten largest hold roughly 32%. The CDR3 runs 13 residues. V gave up 1 base and J gave up 4 bases, with 5 bases separating them. Germline V gives CDR1 SEHNR, CDR2 FQNEAQ (reference sequence). The sequenced sample was PBMCs. This clonotype originated in a human donor in good health (CMV status not recorded). Some clones in this sample may be carry-over from other donors' samples. This chain uses TRBV7-9 with TRBJ1-3; D uncertain. The CDR3 coding sequence is TGTGCCAGCAGCTTAGAATCCGGAAACACCATATATTTT. Residues: CASSLESGNTIYF.